The 12 T cell receptor beta chains listed next were all sequenced from one sample in a study of siplizumab effects on memory and regulatory T cells. Only in-frame clones appear in the TCRdb table, and some are missing; sequencing was by immunoSEQ multiplex PCR. The sample includes approximately 84,000 clones, over 90% of them seen just once. Sequenced: CD8+ T cells sorted from blood. Receptors were obtained from a human donor in good health.

V and J are TRBV29-1 and TRBJ2-7; D uncertain. V dropped 3 bases and J dropped 6 bases, with 9 bases sitting between them. Germline CDR1 is SQVTM and CDR2 is ANQGSEA. The CDR3 has 11 residues. The CDR3 region has the DNA TGCAGCGTTGAGGGTTTTGGCGAGCAGTACTTC. It is translated as CSVEGFGEQYF.

This rearrangement joins TRBV27 to TRBJ2-3; 11 bases align to TRBD2. This CDR3 is built from 15 residues. Germline V gives CDR1 MNHEY, CDR2 SMNVEV (reference sequence). V dropped 5 bases and J dropped 7; count of bases not matched to a gene: 8. The CDR3 nucleotides read TGTGCCAGCAGTCTCACTAGCGGGAGAGGGAATACGCAGTATTTT. Translation: CASSLTSGRGNTQYF.

V usage is TRBV5-6 and J usage is TRBJ1-2, with 7 bases identical to TRBD1. The CDR3 runs 14 residues. V lost 5 bases to trimming and J lost 1 base; unmatched junction nucleotides: 5. The V gene's germline CDR1 is SGHDT and CDR2 YYEEEE. CDR3 DNA: TGTGCCAGCAGTTTAAGGGACAGTAACTATGGCTACACCTTC. Its translation is CASSLRDSNYGYTF.

The chain carries TRBV7-9 and TRBJ2-3; TRBD2 might be the D (6 bases). V was trimmed by 5 bases and J by 3 bases, leaving 12 bases between them. This CDR3 contains 14 residues. CDR1 and CDR2 from the germline V gene are SEHNR and FQNEAQ (reference sequence). CDR3 coding DNA: TGTGCCAGCAGCCCCCGGGAGCCGACAGATACGCAGTATTTT. It yields the protein CASSPREPTDTQYF.

The V call is TRBV2, the J call TRBJ2-2; weak D call: TRBD2 (6 bases). Per germline, CDR1 SNHLY and CDR2 FYNNEI. V was clipped by 2 bases and J by 5 bases, with 12 bases between them. The CDR3 spans 15 residues. CDR3 region: CASSEYGLNTGELFF. The CDR3 bases are TGTGCCAGCAGTGAATACGGACTAAATACCGGGGAGCTGTTTTTT.

This chain uses TRBV10-2 with TRBJ1-1, with D unresolved. This CDR3 contains 16 residues. V lost 5 bases and J lost 0, with 16 bases in between. CDR1 WSHSY and CDR2 SAAADI come from the germline V gene. In nucleotides, the CDR3 is TGCGCCAGCAGTTCCCCCCCAGCCGAGATGAACACTGAAGCTTTCTTT. Translated, it gives CASSSPPAEMNTEAFF.

The gene calls are TRBV4-1 and TRBJ1-2, with 8 nucleotides matching TRBD1. CDR1 MGHRA and CDR2 YSYEKL come from the germline V gene. V lost 3 bases, J lost 7 bases, and 13 bases stayed unmatched. This CDR3 is built from 16 residues. As DNA, the CDR3 is TGCGCCAGCAGCCACAACGGACAGGGTGGGGTAGGTGGCTACACCTTC. It is translated as CASSHNGQGGVGGYTF.

Of note for this clone: Other DNA sequences in this specimen translate into the identical CDR3. This chain connects TRBV7-9 to TRBJ1-1; D is undetermined. The CDR3 covers 13 residues. CDR1 SEHNR and CDR2 FQNEAQ come from the germline V gene (reference sequence). V was pared by 1 base and J by 1 base, with 4 bases between. The CDR3 sequence is CASSLGRNTEAFF. For the CDR3, the DNA is TGTGCCAGCAGCTTAGGCAGGAACACTGAAGCTTTCTTT.

This sequence joins TRBV28 and TRBJ2-1; D remains ambiguous. Trimming cost V 5 bases and J 3 bases, with 17 bases left between them. This CDR3 is built from 16 residues. Germline CDR1 MDHEN, CDR2 SYDVKM. CDR3 in amino acids: CASSSSSEEVYNEQFF. CDR3 coding DNA: TGTGCCAGCAGTAGTTCTTCTGAAGAAGTCTACAATGAGCAGTTCTTC.

This chain uses TRBV19 with TRBJ2-2, with 10 bases fitting TRBD1. J was trimmed by 4 bases and V by 9 bases; bases with no gene match: 8. The V gene's germline CDR1 is LNHDA and CDR2 SQIVND (reference sequence). CDR3 length equals 15 residues. The CDR3, as DNA: TGTGCCAGCCACTGGGACAGGGGTGGCACCGGGGAGCTGTTTTTT. This codes for CASHWDRGGTGELFF.

This rearrangement joins TRBV7-6 to TRBJ2-1; D possibly corresponds to TRBD2 (5 bases). The germline gives CDR1 SGHVS, CDR2 FNYEAQ. This CDR3 spans 18 amino acids. The V and J ends lost 0 bases and 0 bases respectively, with 15 bases between them. The CDR3 nucleotides read TGTGCCAGCAGCTTAGCGAGAACTAGTGGTAGCTCCTACAATGAGCAGTTCTTC. It yields the protein CASSLARTSGSSYNEQFF.

This chain joins TRBV27 and TRBJ2-3; TRBD1 matches 10 bases. This CDR3 comprises 17 residues. V dropped 5 bases and J dropped 2; count of bases not matched to a gene: 10. Germline CDR1 reads MNHEY; CDR2 reads SMNVEV (reference sequence). CDR3 sequence: CASSPLDRGLITDTQYF. The CDR3 DNA follows: TGTGCCAGCAGTCCGCTAGACAGGGGGCTGATCACAGATACGCAGTATTTT.